The present TCR beta chain was sequenced within a study of blood T cell repertoires in COVID-19. On the study more broadly: Both acute and convalescent COVID-19 samples were obtained from the United States, Italy and Spain.

This clone was counted between two and nine times. Method: immunoSEQ multiplex PCR; TCRdb's copy keeps in-frame clones and lacks some. The data contain 150,000 to 190,000 clones, under 90% of them singletons. With V trimmed by 3 bases and J by 1 base, 5 bases remained unmatched. The CDR3 is 15 amino acids. Per germline, CDR1 MNHNS and CDR2 SASEGT. The sequenced sample consisted of peripheral blood. The rearrangement links TRBV6-1 to TRBJ2-7, with TRBD1 matching over 8 bases. The receptor comes from a man between 60 and 75 years old with acute or convalescent COVID-19. CDR3 sequence reads: CASSDRGPPSYEQYF. The CDR3 region has the DNA TGTGCCAGCAGTGACAGGGGGCCTCCATCCTACGAGCAGTACTTC.